What follows are 6 T cell receptor beta chains derived from one specimen sequenced in a study of cytomegalovirus exposure and HLA in healthy donors. PCR employed 60 Vbeta and 13 Jbeta primers. This table comes from immunoSEQ multiplex PCR, and its TCRdb copy is limited to in-frame clones, with some not included. The table includes 75,000 to 90,000 clones, 55% to 70% detected once. The source material was PBMCs. These receptors originate from a woman in her 40s in good health and CMV-seropositive.

The gene calls are TRBV10-2 and TRBJ1-1; 8 nucleotides align to TRBD1. V gave up 0 bases and J gave up 6 bases; unmatched junction bases: 15. This CDR3 contains 18 residues. CDR1 is WSHSY, CDR2 SAAADI, per germline. The CDR3 reads CASSESGQGAIGRAEAFF. Here the CDR3 DNA reads TGCGCCAGCAGTGAGTCGGGTCAGGGGGCAATAGGGAGGGCTGAAGCTTTCTTT.

This chain links TRBV9 with TRBJ2-7, with TRBD2 matching over 7 bases. CDR1 and CDR2 (germline): SGDLS, YYNGEE. This CDR3 is built from 15 residues. Unmatched junction bases numbered 9, after V lost 4 bases and J lost 2 bases. In nucleotides, the CDR3 is TGTGCCAGCAGCCCTACGGGGGGTGATACCTACGAGCAGTACTTC. Protein product: CASSPTGGDTYEQYF. Combining the CDR3 with reference TRBV9 and TRBJ2-7 gives the whole variable domain DSGVTQTPKHLITATGQRVTLRCSPRSGDLSVYWYQQSLDQGLQFLIQYYNGEERAKGNILERFSAQQFPDLHSELNLSSLELGDSALYFCASSPTGGDTYEQYFGPGTRLTVT.

The sample holds a few counts of this clone. V usage is TRBV5-1 and J usage is TRBJ2-2; 7 positions agree with TRBD2. The CDR3 runs to 16 residues. CDR1 and CDR2 (germline): SGHRS, YFSETQ. V shed 0 bases, J shed 4 bases, and the junction held 6 bases outside the gene matches. In DNA form, the CDR3 reads TGCGCCAGCAGCTTGGCCCCGGGAGGACCCACCGGGGAGCTGTTTTTT. Its protein is CASSLAPGGPTGELFF. The variable domain in full, completed from reference TRBV5-1 and TRBJ2-2, reads KAGVTQTPRYLIKTRGQQVTLSCSPISGHRSVSWYQQTPGQGLQFLFEYFSETQRNKGNFPGRFSGRQFSNSRSEMNVSTLELGDSALYLCASSLAPGGPTGELFFGEGSRLTVL.

The chain employs TRBV19 and TRBJ2-1, with D possibly matching TRBD1 (5 bases). CDR1 is LNHDA and CDR2 is SQIVND in the germline V gene (reference sequence). The CDR3 covers 16 residues. The V gene lost 8 bases and the J gene lost 0 bases, with 17 bases spanning the gap. CDR3 region: CASGSAGFPSYNEQFF. The CDR3 nucleotides are TGTGCCAGTGGGTCCGCAGGGTTTCCCTCCTACAATGAGCAGTTCTTC.

This rearrangement joins TRBV28 to TRBJ1-2, with TRBD1 identical over 7 bases. CDR1 and CDR2 from the germline V gene are MDHEN and SYDVKM. The CDR3 loop spans 12 amino acids. Trimming took 8 bases from V and 3 from J; bases not matched to a gene: 3. CDR3 in DNA: TGTGCCAGCGTCGGGACAGACTATGGCTACACCTTC. It translates to CASVGTDYGYTF.

The chain couples TRBV27 to TRBJ2-3; the D is unclear. CDR1 and CDR2 from the germline V gene are MNHEY and SMNVEV (reference sequence). The CDR3 sequence is 15 residues long. V lost 2 bases, J lost 1 base, and 10 bases lay in between. CDR3 DNA: TGTGCCAGCAGTTTAAATCCCCGGGGCACAGATACGCAGTATTTT. This gives the protein CASSLNPRGTDTQYF.